Shown below are 23 T cell receptor beta chains from a single sample sequenced in a study of blood T cell repertoires in COVID-19. Sequencing used immunoSEQ multiplex PCR; TCRdb keeps in-frame clones, though not all of them. There are around 69,000 clones in the sample; about 82% occur only once, and 1.5% to 2% lies in the top ten. Material for sequencing was peripheral blood. The receptors stem from a woman aged 60-75 years with acute or convalescent COVID-19.

J is TRBJ2-1 and V is TRBV6-5; 9 bases agree with TRBD2. In germline, CDR1 is MNHEY, CDR2 SVGAGI. CDR3 size: 16 residues. J lost 5 bases, V lost 0 bases, and 5 bases had no gene match. This CDR3 is CASSYSGTSSHNEQFF. As DNA, the CDR3 is TGTGCCAGCAGTTACTCCGGGACTAGCAGTCACAATGAGCAGTTCTTC.

The rearrangement uses TRBV21-1 and TRBJ1-2; TRBD1, the table's D call, lacks a check against the DNA. TRBV21-1 is a pseudogene segment. This CDR3 is built from 17 residues. The CDR3 region is CASSKSLGQGHTYGYTF. In DNA, the CDR3 is TGTGCCAGCAGCAAAAGTCTCGGACAGGGGCACACCTATGGCTACACCTTC.

DNA of the CDR3: TGCGCCAGCAGCCAAGATACAGGGTTTCTACCGAATGAGCAGTTCTTC. It encodes CASSQDTGFLPNEQFF. The chain recombines TRBV4-1 with TRBJ2-1, with D perhaps TRBD1 (6 bases). The CDR3 spans 16 residues. V was cut by 0 bases and J by 7 bases, with 16 bases left in between. CDR1 is MGHRA and CDR2 is YSYEKL in the germline V gene.

The chain links TRBV6-2 or TRBV6-3 to TRBJ1-2; TRBD1 aligns across 8 bases. V dropped 5 bases and J dropped 7; count of bases not matched to a gene: 9. The CDR3 spans 14 residues. Germline V gene sequence: CDR1 MNHEY, CDR2 SVGEGT. The chain's CDR3 is CASSAPGRGPGYTF. The CDR3 DNA is TGTGCCAGCAGTGCCCCGGGCAGGGGGCCTGGCTACACCTTC.

This chain joins TRBV5-1 and TRBJ2-7, with 10 bases aligning to TRBD2. V shed 2 bases and J 6 bases; nucleotides not matched to a gene: 11. The CDR3 length is 16 residues. CDR1 is SGHRS, CDR2 YFSETQ, per germline. For the CDR3, the DNA is TGCGCCAGCAGCTTCGGGATAACTAGCGGGACTCCCGAGCAGTACTTC. It is translated as CASSFGITSGTPEQYF.

This chain joins TRBV7-6 and TRBJ2-2; 11 nucleotides match TRBD2. CDR1 SGHVS and CDR2 FNYEAQ come from the germline V gene. This CDR3 is built from 16 residues. The V and J ends lost 4 bases and 5 bases, in that order; junction bases with no gene match: 6. CDR3 loop: CASSSAGTSGTGELFF. The CDR3 DNA follows: TGTGCCAGCAGCTCAGCCGGGACTAGCGGTACCGGGGAGCTGTTTTTT.

CDR3 DNA sequence: TGTGCCAGCAGCTTGGTGGGCGTCGAGCAGTACTTC. This gives the protein CASSLVGVEQYF. The chain recombines TRBV5-4 with TRBJ2-7, with D unresolved. The CDR3 extends over 12 amino acids. Trimming shortened V by 0 bases and J by 6 bases, and 7 bases separated the two germline ends. Germline CDR1 is SGHNT and CDR2 is YYREEE (reference sequence).

Here the CDR3 DNA reads TGTGCCAGCAGCCCCCCATCTAGCTTGCATGAGCAGTTCTTC. Encoded protein: CASSPPSSLHEQFF. The chain carries TRBV11-2 and TRBJ2-1; tentatively, D is TRBD2 (5 bases). V was shortened by 5 bases and J by 8 bases, with 16 bases between the two germline ends. CDR3 size: 14 residues. The germline V gene encodes CDR1 SGHAT and CDR2 FQNNGV.

The rearrangement links TRBV9 to TRBJ1-2; D perhaps matches TRBD1 (5 bases). Trimming removed 0 bases from V and 1 base from J, with 10 bases in between. Germline CDR1 SGDLS, CDR2 YYNGEE. The CDR3 runs 15 residues. In DNA, the CDR3 is TGTGCCAGCAGCGTAGCTGGCAGGGATAACTATGGCTACACCTTC. As protein: CASSVAGRDNYGYTF.

CDR3 sequence: CASSALRTGKNTEAFF. CDR3 in DNA: TGTGCCAGTAGTGCACTCAGGACAGGGAAGAACACTGAAGCTTTCTTT. The chain carries TRBV19 and TRBJ1-1; TRBD1 matches at 8 bases. CDR1 and CDR2 from the germline V gene are LNHDA and SQIVND (reference sequence). This CDR3 has 16 residues. The J segment lost 1 base and the V segment lost 5 bases, leaving 9 bases of the junction unmatched. Supplemented by reference TRBV19 and TRBJ1-1, the full variable domain reads DGGITQSPKYLFRKEGQNVTLSCEQNLNHDAMYWYRQDPGQGLRLIYYSQIVNDFQKGDIAEGYSVSREKKESFPLTVTSAQKNPTAFYLCASSALRTGKNTEAFFGQGTRLTVV.

The rearrangement uses TRBV9 and TRBJ1-2; 9 bases are shared with TRBD1. With 4 bases clipped from V and 4 bases from J, the junction kept 8 bases outside the gene matches. The CDR3 loop spans 15 amino acids. The V gene's germline CDR1 is SGDLS and CDR2 YYNGEE. The CDR3 sequence is CASSPWTGDPYGYTF. The CDR3 region has the DNA TGTGCCAGCAGCCCATGGACAGGGGATCCCTATGGCTACACCTTC. The full variable domain, completed using reference TRBV9 and TRBJ1-2, is DSGVTQTPKHLITATGQRVTLRCSPRSGDLSVYWYQQSLDQGLQFLIQYYNGEERAKGNILERFSAQQFPDLHSELNLSSLELGDSALYFCASSPWTGDPYGYTFGSGTRLTVV.

J is TRBJ2-3 and V is TRBV29-1, with D possibly matching TRBD1 (6 bases). Trimming removed 6 bases at V and 1 base at J, with 11 bases between. The CDR3 contains 13 residues. Germline V gene sequence: CDR1 SQVTM, CDR2 ANQGSEA. The CDR3: CSVGHRGTDTQYF. The CDR3, as DNA: TGCAGCGTCGGCCACAGGGGCACAGATACGCAGTATTTT.

The V and J genes are TRBV19 and TRBJ1-1; D is unresolved. The V gene's germline CDR1 is LNHDA and CDR2 SQIVND (reference sequence). The CDR3 length is 12 residues. V was shortened by 6 bases and J by 0 bases, with 5 bases between the two germline ends. The CDR3 sequence: CASRNLNTEAFF. The CDR3 DNA reads as TGTGCCAGTAGAAACTTGAACACTGAAGCTTTCTTT. The variable domain in full, with the rest retrieved from reference TRBV19 and TRBJ1-1, is DGGITQSPKYLFRKEGQNVTLSCEQNLNHDAMYWYRQDPGQGLRLIYYSQIVNDFQKGDIAEGYSVSREKKESFPLTVTSAQKNPTAFYLCASRNLNTEAFFGQGTRLTVV.

V usage is TRBV9 and J usage is TRBJ1-6; D unresolved. The CDR3 is 18 residues long. The V end was cut by 4 bases, the J end by 0 bases, with 17 bases between. Germline V gene sequence: CDR1 SGDLS, CDR2 YYNGEE. Here the CDR3 reads CASSPMEAESSYNSPLHF. Written as DNA, the CDR3 is TGTGCCAGCAGCCCCATGGAGGCAGAGAGCTCCTATAATTCACCCCTCCACTTT.

V and J are TRBV6-4 and TRBJ1-2; TRBD1 agrees at 8 bases. This CDR3 comprises 12 residues. Germline V CDR1 and CDR2: MRHNA, SNTAGT. The junction had 5 bases not matched to a gene; V was cut back by 4 bases and J by 10 bases. The CDR3 nucleotides read TGTGCCAGCAGTGCCGGACAGGGATTCTACACCTTC. Protein product: CASSAGQGFYTF.

This rearrangement joins TRBV3-1 (or the pseudogene TRBV3-2) to TRBJ2-7, with D uncertain. Germline V gene data show CDR1 as LGHDT and CDR2 as YNNKEL (reference sequence). CDR3 length: 13 residues. V lost 4 bases, J lost 2 bases, and 9 bases lay in between. The CDR3 reads CASSPGVPYEQYF. For the CDR3, the DNA is TGTGCCAGCAGCCCCGGAGTCCCCTACGAGCAGTACTTC.

The chain has TRBV10-3 and TRBJ2-7; D is perhaps TRBD1 (5 bases). This CDR3 contains 16 residues. Looked up from germline, CDR1 is ENHRY and CDR2 is SYGVKD. V shed 3 bases and J shed 0 bases, with 15 bases lying between them. The CDR3 region is CAISDTGGRSSYEQYF. The CDR3 coding sequence is TGTGCCATCAGTGATACAGGCGGAAGAAGCTCCTACGAGCAGTACTTC.

This chain connects TRBV3-1 (or the pseudogene TRBV3-2) to TRBJ1-3; no definite D call. V lost 4 bases, J lost 0 bases, and 10 bases lay in between. Germline V gene lookup returns CDR1 LGHDT and CDR2 YNNKEL (reference sequence). The CDR3 loop spans 15 amino acids. CDR3 region: CASSPRPSSGNTIYF. In DNA, the CDR3 is TGTGCCAGCAGCCCAAGGCCTAGCTCTGGAAACACCATATATTTT.

The chain links TRBV13 to TRBJ1-1; D ambiguous. V gave up 1 base and J gave up 1 base, with 10 bases separating them. The germline gives CDR1 PRHDT, CDR2 FYEKMQ (reference sequence). The CDR3 spans 15 residues. CDR3 in DNA: TGTGCCAGCAGCTTAGATCGGGGATGGAACACTGAAGCTTTCTTT. It translates to CASSLDRGWNTEAFF.

Points on this clone: An end of the junction does not agree with germline; a read error may underlie this. This chain connects TRBV29-1 to TRBJ2-2, with D unresolved. Germline values: CDR1 SQVTM, CDR2 ANQGSEA. CDR3 size: 11 residues. CDR3 sequence: CSAAKTGELFF. The CDR3 bases are TGCAGCGCAGCGAAGACCGGGGAGCTGTTTTTT.

This clone was picked up a small number of times. The chain recombines TRBV19 with TRBJ2-3; 7 bases are a match to TRBD2. This CDR3 comprises 16 residues. With V trimmed by 5 bases and J by 5 bases, 13 bases remained unmatched. Looked up from germline, CDR1 is LNHDA and CDR2 is SQIVND (reference sequence). CDR3 bases: TGTGCCAGTAGTGTGAGGGGAGGGTATGCCGGAGATACGCAGTATTTT. This sequence encodes CASSVRGGYAGDTQYF.

The chain recombines TRBV5-1 with TRBJ2-1; 7 bases line up with TRBD2. The CDR3 contains 15 residues. Germline V gene sequence: CDR1 SGHRS, CDR2 YFSETQ. V was clipped by 0 bases and J by 4 bases; unmatched bases: 4. The CDR3 DNA follows: TGCGCCAGCAGCTTGGGAGCGGGGAAGTACAATGAGCAGTTCTTC. This gives the protein CASSLGAGKYNEQFF. The full variable domain, with the rest looked up from reference TRBV5-1 and TRBJ2-1, is KAGVTQTPRYLIKTRGQQVTLSCSPISGHRSVSWYQQTPGQGLQFLFEYFSETQRNKGNFPGRFSGRQFSNSRSEMNVSTLELGDSALYLCASSLGAGKYNEQFFGPGTRLTVL.

This clone was observed a few times. In DNA form, the CDR3 reads TGCGCCAGCAGCCCAGCAGGGACTAGCTCCTACAATGAGCAGTTCTTC. It codes for CASSPAGTSSYNEQFF. The V gene is TRBV5-1, the J gene TRBJ2-1; 8 nucleotides align to TRBD2. The germline V gene has CDR1 SGHRS and CDR2 YFSETQ. V shed 4 bases, J shed 0 bases, and the junction held 6 bases outside the gene matches. The CDR3 loop spans 16 amino acids.